A selection of T cell receptor beta chains follows, all from one sample in a study of T-cell memory formation after mild COVID-19. MiXCR, run by TCRdb on the 5' RACE reads, gives a single entry per CDR3 protein. There are 400,000 to 500,000 distinct CDR3 sequences in the sample; 20% occur only once, and 7.5% to 9.5% lies in the top ten. The sample consisted of PBMCs or a T cell subset sorted from them (not recorded which). These receptors came from an adult woman who had mild COVID-19 (a few samples of this study predate the infection). Cell type and time point are not known. Both conserved end residues are part of each CDR3. A D gene is named only where the DNA matches it firmly. Part of the rows lack a size; the others show once, few, many or a class for expanded clones.

>.|.|TRBV7-9|13|TRBJ1-1
TGTGCCAGCAGCTTAGTTATGGGGAGGGAAGCTTTCTTT
CASSLVMGREAFF
>few|.|TRBV11-2|17|TRBJ2-1
TGTGCCAGCAGCTTAGATCTTTGGCAGGACTTCTACAATGAGCAGTTCTTC
CASSLDLWQDFYNEQFF
>.|.|TRBV5-5|14|TRBJ2-7
TGTGCCAGCAGTCCAGACCCGAGCTCCTACGAGCAGTACTTC
CASSPDPSSYEQYF
>.|TRBD1|TRBV5-1|15|TRBJ1-4
TGCGCCAGCAGCGGGGGACAGGGGGCGAATGAAAAACTGTTTTTT
CASSGGQGANEKLFF
>.|.|TRBV7-2|17|TRBJ1-3
TGTGCCAGCAGCTTAGTCCCCCGCCAGGGCTCTGGAAACACCATATATTTT
CASSLVPRQGSGNTIYF
>.|TRBD1|TRBV12-3/TRBV12-4|17|TRBJ2-7
TGTGCCAGCAGTTCAGGGAATTTCGGACAGGGAGGCTACGAGCAGTACTTC
CASSSGNFGQGGYEQYF
>many|.|TRBV7-3|15|TRBJ2-3
TGTGCCAGCAGCTCTAACTCTAGGGCAGGTCATACGCAGTATTTT
CASSSNSRAGHTQYF
>.|.|TRBV12-3/TRBV12-4|13|TRBJ1-5
TGTGCCAGCAACCGCGGATCCAATCAGCCCCAGCATTTT
CASNRGSNQPQHF
>.|.|TRBV20-1|11|TRBJ2-3
TGCAGTGTTTATAACACAGATACGCAGTATTTT
CSVYNTDTQYF
>.|TRBD1|TRBV2|15|TRBJ2-7
TGTGCCAGCAGGACTGACAGGGCTGGTACCTACGAGCAGTACTTC
CASRTDRAGTYEQYF
>few|TRBD1|TRBV4-1|19|TRBJ2-7
TGCGCCAGCAGCCAACCCACCAGAGGGACAGGGGACGCACGGGGCGAGCAGTACTTC
CASSQPTRGTGDARGEQYF
>.|TRBD2|TRBV7-3|15|TRBJ2-3
TGTGCCAGCAGCCACCAAGCGGGAGCGGCAGATACGCAGTATTTT
CASSHQAGAADTQYF
>.|.|TRBV7-9|16|TRBJ2-3
TGTGCCAGCAGCCAATCACAGGGTTCGGGCACAGATACGCAGTATTTT
CASSQSQGSGTDTQYF
>few|.|TRBV18|14|TRBJ2-7
TGTGCCAGCTCACCTCCCAGGCCCGCCTACGAGCAGTACTTC
CASSPPRPAYEQYF
>few|.|TRBV5-1|13|TRBJ2-1
TGCGCCAGCAGCACAAGAAATACAGACGAGCAGTTCTTC
CASSTRNTDEQFF
>few|TRBD1|TRBV7-6|16|TRBJ2-2
TGTGCCAGCAGCATCCGCCGGGACAGGGGTACCGGGGAGCTGTTTTTT
CASSIRRDRGTGELFF
>.|TRBD1|TRBV7-9|12|TRBJ2-7
TGTGCCAGCCGGGACAGGGCGGACGAGCAGTACTTC
CASRDRADEQYF
>.|.|TRBV12-3/TRBV12-4|15|TRBJ2-2
TGTGCCAGCAGTCCCGCCCGGGATGTTACCGGGGAGCTGTTTTTT
CASSPARDVTGELFF
>few|.|TRBV20-1|16|TRBJ1-6
TGCAGTGCTCCCGTCGGGGAGGGTGGGTATAATTCACCCCTCCACTTT
CSAPVGEGGYNSPLHF
>.|.|TRBV9|15|TRBJ1-1
TGTGCCAGCAGCGTAGACCTAGGAGGCAACACTGAAGCTTTCTTT
CASSVDLGGNTEAFF
>many|TRBD1|TRBV5-1|15|TRBJ2-7
TGCGCCAGCAGCCTTACCGGGACAGGGACCTACGAGCAGTACTTC
CASSLTGTGTYEQYF
>.|TRBD2|TRBV30|16|TRBJ2-7
TGTGCCTGGAGGCATAAGGGCGGCGGGAGCTCCTACGAGCAGTACTTC
CAWRHKGGGSSYEQYF
>few|.|TRBV7-9|17|TRBJ2-1
TGTGCCAGCAGCTTCGGGTCCGACAGAAGCTCCTACAATGAGCAGTTCTTC
CASSFGSDRSSYNEQFF
>.|TRBD2|TRBV4-2|16|TRBJ2-5
TGTGCCAGCAGCCCTACTAGCGGGGGGTACCAAGAGACCCAGTACTTC
CASSPTSGGYQETQYF